This entry describes one T cell receptor beta chain. This record belongs to a study of control samples from healthy donors and cancer patients. Per germline, CDR1 SGDLS and CDR2 YYNGEE. The CDR3 is 17 amino acids. V lost 0 bases, J lost 3 bases, and 18 bases lay in between. The repertoire was sequenced with immunoSEQ multiplex PCR; TCRdb's copy has only in-frame clones and lacks some. The sample holds under 65,000 clones; 80% to 90% are singletons and the top ten take 10% to 15%. Sequenced material: PBMCs. The clonotype comes from a woman in her sixties with lung cancer. The gene calls are TRBV9 and TRBJ2-5; the D is unclear. The CDR3 sequence: CASSVDSRRAYEETQYF. CDR3 nucleotide sequence: TGTGCCAGCAGCGTAGATTCCCGACGGGCCTATGAAGAGACCCAGTACTTC.